This T cell receptor beta chain was recovered during a study of CD8 T cells in ankylosing spondylitis. Whole-study findings and limits: Apparently characteristic of ankylosing spondylitis blood was a TCR beta motif (about eight highly homologous variants). Within matched ankylosing spondylitis synovial fluid, disease-linked clones were reportedly significantly enriched.

This clonotype was observed at least ten times. Its antigen is as yet unknown. Quantitative barcoded 5'-RACE was used to prepare TCR beta libraries. TCRdb re-analysed the 5' RACE reads in MiXCR, keeping a single row per CDR3 protein. The table lists some 800,000 distinct CDR3 sequences, around 11% of them singletons. Trimming removed 6 bases from V and 6 bases from J, with 7 bases in between. The germline V gene has CDR1 ENHRY and CDR2 SYGVKD. The CDR3 length is 11 residues. Material: blood, either unsorted or a sorted T cell fraction (not recorded which). V and J are TRBV10-3 and TRBJ2-3; no firm D call. The clonotype was recovered from a male donor with ankylosing spondylitis. CDR3 nucleotide sequence: TGTGCCATCAGCTCTAGGGATACGCAGTATTTT. Amino acid sequence: CAISSRDTQYF.